The following is a T cell receptor (beta chain) sequence with its context. Its antigen is not known. In the same sample, other DNA sequences code for this CDR3. Time point described: week 47, end of study. Mutant IDH1 20-mer peptide, at 300 ug, made up each vaccine dose, with topical imiquimod. The sample comes from a study of a mutant IDH1 vaccine in newly diagnosed glioma. The CDR3 loop spans 11 amino acids. CDR1 is LNHDA, CDR2 SQIVND, per germline (reference sequence). Trimming pared 3 bases from V and 3 bases from J, leaving 3 bases between. Generated by immunoSEQ multiplex PCR, the TCRdb table keeps only in-frame clones and is missing some. The sample consists of roughly 30,000 clones, approximately 83% of them appearing once.

The sequenced sample was PBMCs, obtained from a glioma patient whose treatment included an IDH1 peptide vaccine. The chain carries TRBV19 and TRBJ2-7; D gene unclear. The clonotype comes from a man aged 30-40 years with glioma. The CDR3 reads CASSIGYEQYF. CDR3 nucleotide sequence: TGTGCCAGTAGTATTGGCTACGAGCAGTACTTC.